This TCR beta chain was sequenced in a study of STAT3 mutations in large granular lymphocyte leukemia. Across the whole study: Roughly half of the longitudinally sequenced T-LGLL patients carried detectable canonical activating STAT3 mutations. Overall study findings and caveats: In about 30% of the 18 patients, new TCR clonotypes emerged after therapy. Every T-LGLL patient had at least one immunodominant TCRbeta clonotype.

As concerns this clone: The antigen remains undetermined.

With 5 bases clipped from V and 5 bases from J, the junction kept 5 bases outside the gene matches. The length of the CDR3 is 15 residues. The V gene's germline CDR1 is LNHDA and CDR2 SQIVND (reference sequence). Measured with immunoSEQ multiplex PCR; TCRdb has only the in-frame clones, and not every one. The profile shows more than 9,000 clones, roughly 54% of them singletons. The sequenced sample was peripheral blood mononuclear cells. This chain links TRBV19 with TRBJ2-7, with 14 bases aligning to TRBD2. This receptor was identified in a boy aged 5-17 years with T-cell large granular lymphocyte leukemia. Some clones in this sample may be carry-over from other donors' samples. The DNA of the CDR3 is TGTGCCAGTAGTTTGGGACTAGCGGGAGATAACGAGCAGTACTTC. It codes for CASSLGLAGDNEQYF.